The source of this TCR beta chain is a study of blood T cell repertoires in COVID-19. Background on the study: The origin of the acute and convalescent COVID-19 samples was the United States, Italy and Spain. PBMCs, B-cell-depleted T cells, or T cells provided the cDNA or gDNA that made up the material.

The V gene lost 4 bases and the J gene lost 6 bases, with 9 bases spanning the gap. From germline, CDR1 is LNHDA and CDR2 SQIVND (reference sequence). The CDR3 runs 12 residues. The data were produced by immunoSEQ multiplex PCR, yet TCRdb's version contains in-frame clones alone and is incomplete. The data contain 75,000 to 85,000 clones, about nine tenths of them singletons. The chain employs TRBV19 and TRBJ2-5, with a weak D call TRBD1 (5 bases). Sequencing was done on a sample of peripheral blood. This TCR was sampled from a human donor in a cohort sampled during active COVID-19. CDR3 sequence reads: CASSTGSKTQYF. The CDR3 coding sequence is TGTGCCAGTAGTACAGGGTCGAAGACCCAGTACTTC.